These 11 T cell receptor beta chains originate from one sample sequenced in a study of OX40 agonist ivuxolimab in advanced cancers. Measured with immunoSEQ multiplex PCR; TCRdb has only the in-frame clones, and not every one. The profile shows tens of thousands of clones, roughly four fifths of them singletons. This specimen consisted of CD4+ or CD8+ T cells sorted from blood, obtained in a trial of the OX40 agonist ivuxolimab. The receptors come from an adult with an advanced solid tumor such as melanoma, head and neck, liver or kidney cancer.

In this sample, this clone turned up a few times. This rearrangement joins TRBV7-9 to TRBJ2-7; TRBD2 matches 7 bases. Germline loops: CDR1 SEHNR, CDR2 FQNEAQ (reference sequence). The CDR3 extends over 16 amino acids. V shed 5 bases, J shed 4 bases, and the junction held 14 bases outside the gene matches. The CDR3 DNA reads TGTGCCAGCAGCCCCGGCGGGGCAGCGGGGTTTTACGAGCAGTACGTC. Translation: CASSPGGAAGFYEQYV.

J is TRBJ2-3 and V is TRBV2; tentatively, D is TRBD1 (5 bases). Trimming took 6 bases from V and 0 from J, leaving 10 bases between them. This CDR3 is built from 14 residues. The germline V gene has CDR1 SNHLY and CDR2 FYNNEI. CDR3 bases: TGTGCCAGCAGGTTCCAGGGAAGCACAGATACGCAGTATTTT. Its translation is CASRFQGSTDTQYF.

This clone was observed a few times. This chain uses TRBV7-9 with TRBJ1-2; D remains unclear. V was trimmed by 2 bases and J by 5 bases, leaving 9 bases between them. CDR1 and CDR2 (germline): SEHNR, FQNEAQ (reference sequence). The CDR3 spans 13 residues. The chain's CDR3 is CASSLSAGYGYTF. In nucleotides, the CDR3 is TGTGCCAGCAGCTTATCGGCGGGTTATGGCTACACCTTC.

The table lists this clone with a count of one. The chain uses TRBV5-4 and TRBJ2-2, with 7 bases that match TRBD1. The germline V gene encodes CDR1 SGHNT and CDR2 YYREEE (reference sequence). The CDR3 has 13 amino acids. J gave up 6 bases and V 5 bases, and 4 bases lay outside the gene matches. CDR3 amino acids: CASSSQGAGELFF. The DNA of the CDR3 is TGTGCCAGCAGTTCTCAGGGGGCCGGGGAGCTGTTTTTT.

The V and J genes are TRBV5-1 and TRBJ1-1; D may be TRBD1 (5 bases). With 4 bases removed from V and 2 bases from J, the gap between germline ends came to 9 bases. CDR1 is SGHRS, CDR2 YFSETQ, per germline. The CDR3 length is 13 residues. Here the CDR3 reads CASSQDINTEAFF. As DNA, the CDR3 is TGCGCCAGCAGCCAGGACATCAACACTGAAGCTTTCTTT.

V is TRBV18 and J is TRBJ2-2; D is undetermined. This CDR3 is built from 15 residues. Trimming took 1 base from V and 8 from J, leaving 14 bases between them. The germline gives CDR1 KGHSH, CDR2 LQKENI. CDR3 loop: CASSPLGQLVGELFF. For the CDR3, the DNA is TGTGCCAGCTCACCACTTGGGCAACTTGTGGGGGAGCTGTTTTTT.

This clone was counted a few times. The V and J genes are TRBV29-1 and TRBJ1-1; 8 bases are a match to TRBD1. Germline V gene lookup returns CDR1 SQVTM and CDR2 ANQGSEA. V trimming: 3 bases; J trimming: 3 bases; junction bases outside the gene matches: 0. The CDR3 sequence is 12 residues long. The CDR3 sequence: CSVDRGHTEAFF. The CDR3, as DNA: TGCAGCGTTGACAGGGGGCACACTGAAGCTTTCTTT.

The chain is built from TRBV7-2 and TRBJ2-7; 13 bases agree with TRBD2. Germline CDR1 SGHTA, CDR2 FQGNSA. Losses at the gene ends were 5 bases for V and 6 bases for J; bases not matched to a gene: 7. The CDR3 extends over 15 amino acids. CDR3 in amino acids: CASSAGLAGVFEQYF. In DNA, the CDR3 is TGTGCCAGCAGCGCCGGACTAGCGGGAGTTTTCGAGCAGTACTTC. Drawing the rest from reference TRBV7-2 and TRBJ2-7, the complete variable domain is GAGVSQSPSNKVTEKGKDVELRCDPISGHTALYWYRQSLGQGLEFLIYFQGNSAPDKSGLPSDRFSAERTGGSVSTLTIQRTQQEDSAVYLCASSAGLAGVFEQYFGPGTRLTVT.

The table lists this clone with a few counts. This chain connects TRBV11-2 to TRBJ2-2; D remains unclear. The CDR3 length is 14 residues. V lost 4 bases, J lost 3 bases, and 9 bases lay in between. CDR1 is SGHAT, CDR2 FQNNGV, per germline. The CDR3 here is CASSYPKDTGELFF. In DNA, the CDR3 is TGTGCCAGCAGCTACCCTAAAGACACCGGGGAGCTGTTTTTT.

The chain uses TRBV11-3 and TRBJ1-1, with D possibly TRBD1 on 5 matching bases. The CDR3 length is 15 residues. The V end lost 5 bases, the J end lost 4 bases, and 17 bases lay between the germline ends. Germline V lookup: CDR1 SGHNT, CDR2 YENEEA. The CDR3 sequence: CASSPGQGGSTEAFF. Written as DNA, the CDR3 is TGTGCCAGCAGCCCCGGCCAGGGAGGATCCACTGAAGCTTTCTTT.

This chain joins TRBV7-9 and TRBJ2-7; D unresolved. The germline CDR1 and CDR2 sequences are SEHNR and FQNEAQ (reference sequence). V lost 3 bases and J 7 bases, leaving 10 bases between the germline ends. The CDR3 loop spans 12 amino acids. CDR3 sequence reads: CASSFYGEEQYF. The CDR3 DNA reads TGTGCCAGCAGCTTCTATGGAGAAGAGCAGTACTTC.